The 10 T cell receptor beta chains below were found in one sample sequenced in a study of blood T cell repertoires in COVID-19. Here immunoSEQ multiplex PCR was the method, and the copy in TCRdb shows in-frame clones only, minus some. In the table there are 250,000 to 300,000 clones, approximately 87% of which are singletons. The sample taken for sequencing was peripheral blood. All receptors derive from a woman between 25 and 40 years old with COVID-19, enrolled during active disease.

This chain's CDR3 is CASSPRGWLNTDTQYF. The CDR3 DNA reads as TGTGCCAGCAGCCCCCGGGGGTGGTTAAACACAGATACGCAGTATTTT. The chain carries TRBV3-1 (or the pseudogene TRBV3-2) and TRBJ2-3, with a possible D match to TRBD2 (6 bases). The V end lost 4 bases, the J end lost 2 bases, and 16 bases lay between the germline ends. The CDR3 spans 16 residues. The germline gives CDR1 LGHDT, CDR2 YNNKEL (reference sequence).

V is TRBV20-1 and J is TRBJ2-1; no reliable D call. V lost 4 bases, J lost 2 bases, and 3 bases lay in between. Germline CDR1 is DFQATT and CDR2 is SNEGSKA (reference sequence). The CDR3 runs 11 residues. In DNA form, the CDR3 reads TGCAGTGCTACGGCCTACAATGAGCAGTTCTTC. Translation: CSATAYNEQFF.

This chain links TRBV4-2 with TRBJ2-7; 10 bases match TRBD1. This CDR3 contains 19 residues. The J segment lost 0 bases and the V segment lost 4 bases, leaving 15 bases of the junction unmatched. Germline V gene sequence: CDR1 LGHNA, CDR2 YNFKEQ. As DNA, the CDR3 is TGTGCCAGCAGCCGACTTCCAACCGCTAGGACAGGGGGCTCCTACGAGCAGTACTTC. It encodes CASSRLPTARTGGSYEQYF.

The chain is built from TRBV18 and TRBJ1-2; TRBD1 aligns across 7 bases. Germline V gene data show CDR1 as KGHSH and CDR2 as LQKENI. After removal of 4 bases from V and 5 bases from J, the junction contained 10 bases not matched to a gene. This CDR3 has 15 amino acids. This CDR3 reads CASSLEGAQRYGYTF. The CDR3, as DNA: TGTGCCAGCTCACTCGAGGGGGCTCAACGGTATGGCTACACCTTC.

The V call is TRBV30, the J call TRBJ2-7; the match to TRBD2 covers 9 bases. Trimming took 6 bases from V and 0 from J; bases not matched to a gene: 9. The CDR3 has 15 amino acids. Germline V lookup: CDR1 GTSNPN, CDR2 SVGIG (reference sequence). CDR3 residues: CACNIPGLASYEQYF. CDR3 sequence (DNA): TGTGCCTGTAACATACCGGGACTAGCCTCCTACGAGCAGTACTTC.

This clone was seen once. This rearrangement joins TRBV15 to TRBJ1-2; D is unclear. Germline lookup yields CDR1 LNHNV and CDR2 YYDKDF (reference sequence). V dropped 5 bases and J dropped 0 bases, with 16 bases sitting between them. The CDR3 totals 16 residues. CDR3 residues: CATSQRTGAANYGYTF. The CDR3 nucleotides read TGTGCCACCAGCCAGAGAACGGGAGCTGCTAACTATGGCTACACCTTC. The entire variable domain, with the rest obtained from reference TRBV15 and TRBJ1-2, is as follows: DAMVIQNPRYQVTQFGKPVTLSCSQTLNHNVMYWYQQKSSQAPKLLFHYYDKDFNNEADTPDNFQSRRPNTSFCFLDIRSPGLGDTAMYLCATSQRTGAANYGYTFGSGTRLTVV.

The chain employs TRBV7-9 and TRBJ2-3; 9 nucleotides align to TRBD2. The J segment lost 2 bases and the V segment lost 3 bases, leaving 6 bases of the junction unmatched. CDR1 and CDR2 (germline): SEHNR, FQNEAQ (reference sequence). This CDR3 region has 16 residues. CDR3 residues: CASSLSGGPLTDTQYF. The CDR3 coding sequence is TGTGCCAGCAGCTTGAGCGGGGGGCCCCTCACAGATACGCAGTATTTT.

This clone has only one observation. The J gene is TRBJ2-2, the V gene TRBV11-2, with 11 positions matching TRBD2. Unmatched junction bases numbered 2, after V lost 5 bases and J lost 6 bases. Germline CDR1 is SGHAT and CDR2 is FQNNGV. This CDR3 is 14 amino acids long. CDR3: CASSQLAGAGELFF. CDR3 nucleotides: TGTGCCAGCAGCCAACTAGCGGGGGCCGGGGAGCTGTTTTTT.

The rearrangement uses TRBV4-1 and TRBJ2-2, with TRBD2 matching over 14 bases. The V and J ends lost 2 bases and 3 bases, in that order; junction bases with no gene match: 5. CDR3 size: 18 residues. Germline CDR1 is MGHRA and CDR2 is YSYEKL. The CDR3 region is CASSQQTSGGVDTGELFF. In DNA, the CDR3 is TGCGCCAGCAGCCAACAGACTAGCGGGGGGGTTGACACCGGGGAGCTGTTTTTT.

V gene TRBV28 combines with J gene TRBJ2-5; no clear D gene. V dropped 6 bases and J dropped 9 bases, with 14 bases sitting between them. This CDR3 comprises 12 residues. Germline V gene sequence: CDR1 MDHEN, CDR2 SYDVKM. Here the CDR3 DNA reads TGTGCCAGCAGCCTGACTCGCTGGGCCCAGTACTTC. This translates into CASSLTRWAQYF.